This T cell receptor beta chain was sequenced in a study of OX40 agonist ivuxolimab in advanced cancers. Study-level background: Patients were dosed intravenously with ivuxolimab at 0.01 to 10 mg/kg every 2 weeks. Study-wide results and limits: Among patients with partial responses at 0.1-3.0 mg/kg, clonal expansion was among the lowest. More expanded clones were seen, on average, in CD8+ T cells than in CD4+.

Comments on this clone: Its cognate antigen is unknown.

Measured with immunoSEQ multiplex PCR; TCRdb has only the in-frame clones, and not every one. The sample gives approximately 30,000 clones, less than 90% of which show up once; about 32% is in the top ten. Here the sequenced sample was CD4+ or CD8+ T cells sorted from blood, taken in a trial of the OX40 agonist ivuxolimab. The TCR was taken from an adult with an advanced solid tumor such as melanoma, head and neck, liver or kidney cancer.

In DNA form, the CDR3 reads TGCAGCGTCGGGGGAGATACGCAGTATTTT. Its translation: CSVGGDTQYF. The genes are TRBV29-1 and TRBJ2-3; weak D call: TRBD2 (6 bases). The germline CDR1 and CDR2 sequences are SQVTM and ANQGSEA. V lost 6 bases to trimming and J lost 5 bases, with 6 bases between them. CDR3 size: 10 residues.